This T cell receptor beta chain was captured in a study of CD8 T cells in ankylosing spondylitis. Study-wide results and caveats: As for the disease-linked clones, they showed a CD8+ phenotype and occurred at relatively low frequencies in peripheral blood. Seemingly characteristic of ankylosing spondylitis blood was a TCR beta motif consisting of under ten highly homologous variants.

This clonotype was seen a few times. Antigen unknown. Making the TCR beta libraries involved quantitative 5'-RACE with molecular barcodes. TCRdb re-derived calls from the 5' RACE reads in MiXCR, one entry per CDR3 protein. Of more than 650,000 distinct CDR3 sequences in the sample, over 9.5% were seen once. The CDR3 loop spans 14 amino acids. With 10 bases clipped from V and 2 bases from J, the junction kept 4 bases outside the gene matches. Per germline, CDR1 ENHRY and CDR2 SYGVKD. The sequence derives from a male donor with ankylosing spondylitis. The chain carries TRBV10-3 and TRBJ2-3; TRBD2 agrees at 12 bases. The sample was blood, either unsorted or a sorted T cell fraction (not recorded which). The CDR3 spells CATRTSGATDTQYF. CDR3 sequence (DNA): TGTGCCACGAGGACTAGCGGGGCCACAGATACGCAGTATTTT.